The 7 T cell receptor beta chains presented below share a single source sample, sequenced in a study of radiation and T cells in renal cell carcinoma. The time point denotes: blood 4 weeks post-SBRT, at nephrectomy. This sample's treatment: 15 Gy SBRT to primary tumor, nephrectomy 4 weeks later. Profiled with immunoSEQ multiplex PCR; TCRdb holds only in-frame clones, not every one. This sample has around 170,000 clones, with about 87% found just once. The sequencing used blood, collected from a patient whose treatment included radiotherapy and nephrectomy. These receptors originate from a woman aged 50 to 60 with renal cell carcinoma.

This chain links TRBV7-9 with TRBJ2-7, with D tentatively TRBD1 (6 bases). Trimming cost V 0 bases and J 5 bases, with 14 bases left between them. The CDR3 runs 15 residues. The germline V gene has CDR1 SEHNR and CDR2 FQNEAQ (reference sequence). The CDR3 DNA sequence: TGTGCCAGCAGCTTAGCGCTGGCAGGGGAAAACGAGCAGTACTTC. Residues: CASSLALAGENEQYF.

The chain has TRBV19 and TRBJ2-3; a possible D gene is TRBD2 (6 bases). Germline values: CDR1 LNHDA, CDR2 SQIVND (reference sequence). The CDR3 is 13 amino acids. V gave up 11 bases and J gave up 4 bases, with 16 bases separating them. The CDR3 DNA follows: TGTGCCTCCGGAGTACAGCGGGCAGATACGCAGTATTTT. Protein product: CASGVQRADTQYF.

The chain couples TRBV6-1 to TRBJ2-7; the D gene is possibly TRBD1 (6 bases). The V gene's germline CDR1 is MNHNS and CDR2 SASEGT. CDR3 length equals 15 residues. The V and J ends lost 5 bases and 6 bases respectively, with 20 bases between them. The CDR3 DNA follows: TGTGCCAGCAGTAACCTGGGACACCCCTGGGTCGAGCAGTACTTC. As protein: CASSNLGHPWVEQYF.

The chain joins TRBV7-2 to TRBJ2-7; no clear D gene. The CDR3 contains 14 residues. Deletions cut 1 base from V and 4 bases from J, with 11 bases between. Germline CDR1 and CDR2: SGHTA and FQGNSA. This CDR3 reads CASSLVASSYEQYF. CDR3 bases: TGTGCCAGCAGCTTAGTGGCTAGTTCTTACGAGCAGTACTTC.

This clone was recorded once. The CDR3 DNA sequence: TGTGCCAGCAGTGAAGGAGAGTTCGTGGGGGTGGGTTCTGAAGCTTTCTTT. Residues: CASSEGEFVGVGSEAFF. The rearrangement joins TRBV2 to TRBJ1-1, with a possible D match to TRBD1 (5 bases). V lost 1 base and J lost 6, with 21 bases in between. The CDR3 totals 17 residues. CDR1 is SNHLY and CDR2 is FYNNEI in the germline V gene.

J is TRBJ2-6 and V is TRBV5-8; D is uncertain. V dropped 7 bases and J dropped 0 bases, with 20 bases sitting between them. The V gene's germline CDR1 is SGHTS and CDR2 YDEGEE. The CDR3 loop spans 18 amino acids. CDR3 amino acids: CASRGSAGLYSGANVLTF. The CDR3 bases are TGTGCCAGCCGAGGTTCGGCAGGCCTTTACTCTGGGGCCAACGTCCTGACTTTC.

The chain carries TRBV15 and TRBJ1-2; TRBD1 aligns across 7 bases. CDR1 and CDR2 from the germline V gene are LNHNV and YYDKDF (reference sequence). The CDR3 has 15 amino acids. With V trimmed by 1 base and J by 7 bases, 9 bases remained unmatched. The CDR3 spells CATSRGDRDGSGYTF. CDR3 coding DNA: TGTGCCACCAGCAGAGGCGACAGGGACGGTTCTGGCTACACCTTC.